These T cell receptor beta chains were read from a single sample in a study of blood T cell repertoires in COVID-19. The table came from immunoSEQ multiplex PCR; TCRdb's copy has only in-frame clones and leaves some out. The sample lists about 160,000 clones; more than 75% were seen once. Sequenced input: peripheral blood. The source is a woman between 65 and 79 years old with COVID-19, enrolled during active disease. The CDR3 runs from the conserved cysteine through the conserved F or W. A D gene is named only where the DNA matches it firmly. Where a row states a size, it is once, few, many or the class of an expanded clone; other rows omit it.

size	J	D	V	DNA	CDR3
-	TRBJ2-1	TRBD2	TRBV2	TGTGCCAGCAGTAAACTAGCGGGGGTAGACAATGAGCAGTTCTTC	CASSKLAGVDNEQFF
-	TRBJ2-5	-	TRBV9	TGTGCCAGCAGCGTAGCGGTGGAGACCCAGTACTTC	CASSVAVETQYF
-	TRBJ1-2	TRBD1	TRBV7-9	TGTGCCAGCAGTGTAACAGGGGGCGGTGGCTATGGCTACACCTTC	CASSVTGGGGYGYTF
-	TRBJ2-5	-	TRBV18	TGTGCCAGCTCGGCAGAATTCCAAGAGACCCAGTACTTC	CASSAEFQETQYF
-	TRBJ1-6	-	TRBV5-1	TGCGCCAGCAGCTTGCGTGGAGGGACTTTTGATAATTCACCCCTCCACTTT	CASSLRGGTFDNSPLHF
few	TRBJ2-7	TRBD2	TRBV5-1	TGCGCCAGCAGCCCCAAAGAGGGACTAGCGTTTTACGAGCAGTACTTC	CASSPKEGLAFYEQYF
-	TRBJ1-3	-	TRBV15	TGTGCCACCACCCCACGGCGGGGAAACACCATATATTTT	CATTPRRGNTIYF
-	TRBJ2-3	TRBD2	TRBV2	TGTGCCAGCAGTGGGGTCAAGACTAGCGGGGTTGATACGCAGTATTTT	CASSGVKTSGVDTQYF
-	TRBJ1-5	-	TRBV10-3	TGTGCCATCAGTGACGGGGGGGGAGATCAGCCCCAGCATTTT	CAISDGGGDQPQHF
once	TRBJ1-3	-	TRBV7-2	TGTGCCAGCAGCTTAGGTGGCGGAAACACCATATATTTT	CASSLGGGNTIYF
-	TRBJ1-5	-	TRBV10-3	TGTGCCATCAGTGAGAAGGGGGGGGGCAATCAGCCCCAGCATTTT	CAISEKGGGNQPQHF
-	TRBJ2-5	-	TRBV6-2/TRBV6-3	TGTGCCAGCAGTTACTTGGACGGGAACAGTCAAGAGACCCAGTACTTC	CASSYLDGNSQETQYF
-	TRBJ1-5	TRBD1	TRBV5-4	TGTGCCAGCAGCCACGGGACAGATAGCAATCAGCCCCAGCATTTT	CASSHGTDSNQPQHF
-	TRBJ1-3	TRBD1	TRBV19	TGTGCCAGTAGGACAGGGGCCTTGGAGGCTGGAAACACCATATATTTT	CASRTGALEAGNTIYF
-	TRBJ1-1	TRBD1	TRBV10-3	TGTGCCATCAGTGAGTCCTTAGGGACAGAGAACACTGAAGCTTTCTTT	CAISESLGTENTEAFF
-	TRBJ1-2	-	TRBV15	TGTGCCACCAGCAGAGATTTGACTCTCACTAACTATGGCTACACCTTC	CATSRDLTLTNYGYTF
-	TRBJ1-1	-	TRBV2	TGTGCCAGCCGGCACAGGGTGGGGGTAGTTAGCACTGAAGCTTTCTTT	CASRHRVGVVSTEAFF
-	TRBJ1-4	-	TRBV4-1	TGCGCCAGCAGCCCCTCCACCTCAGCAGCTGCGGGGGAAAAACTGTTTTTT	CASSPSTSAAAGEKLFF
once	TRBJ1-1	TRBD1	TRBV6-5	TGTGCCAGCAGTCGTACAGGGGGGACTGAAGCTTTCTTT	CASSRTGGTEAFF
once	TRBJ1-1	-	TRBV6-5	TGTGCCAGCAGACTAAGCGTCGACACTGAAGCTTTCTTT	CASRLSVDTEAFF
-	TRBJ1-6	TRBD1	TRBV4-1	TGCGCCAGCAGCCAAGGGAGGGGGCCCCAGATGCGCCTCCACTTT	CASSQGRGPQMRLHF
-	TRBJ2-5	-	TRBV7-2	TGTGCCAGCAGCCTCGGACAGCCTCCACGGACCCAGTACTTC	CASSLGQPPRTQYF
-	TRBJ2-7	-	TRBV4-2	TGTGCCAGCAGCCAAGATGGAAGGGGGGGAACCTACGAGCAGTACTTC	CASSQDGRGGTYEQYF
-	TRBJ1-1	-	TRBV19	TGTGCCAGTAGTCTTTCCGGGTTGTGGACTGAAGCTTTCTTT	CASSLSGLWTEAFF
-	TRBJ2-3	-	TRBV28	TGTGCCAGCAGTTTATTAGGTCGGGGGGCCACTAGCACAGATACGCAGTATTTT	CASSLLGRGATSTDTQYF
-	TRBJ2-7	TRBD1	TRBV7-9	TGTGCCAGCAGCTTGGAGTCCGGGACAGGTACCTACGAGCAGTACTTC	CASSLESGTGTYEQYF
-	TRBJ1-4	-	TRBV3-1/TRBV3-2	TGTGCCAGCAGCCAAGAGGGCCGTCCTAATGAAAAACTGTTTTTT	CASSQEGRPNEKLFF
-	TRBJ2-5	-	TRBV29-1	TGCAGCGAGCTGGACAGCAACCAAGAGACCCAGTACTTC	CSELDSNQETQYF
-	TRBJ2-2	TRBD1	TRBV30	TGTGCCTGGTCTCAGGGGGTTGCGAACACCGGGGAGCTGTTTTTT	CAWSQGVANTGELFF
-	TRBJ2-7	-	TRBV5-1	TGCGCCAGCAGCTTAACAGGGAGCTCCTACGAGCAGTACTTC	CASSLTGSSYEQYF
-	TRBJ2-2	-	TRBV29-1	TGCAGCGCCACCGCCGCGGGCTCGCTTCCGGTCGGGGAGCTGTTTTTT	CSATAAGSLPVGELFF
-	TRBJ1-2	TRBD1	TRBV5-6	TGTGCCAGCAGCCCCGGGACAGGGGGTGGCTACACCTTC	CASSPGTGGGYTF
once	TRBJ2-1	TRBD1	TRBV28	TGTGCCAGCAGGGAACCGGGACAGGGAAATGAGCAGTTCTTC	CASREPGQGNEQFF
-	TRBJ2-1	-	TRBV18	TGTGCCAGCTCACCGGGCGCAAATAATGAGCAGTTCTTC	CASSPGANNEQFF
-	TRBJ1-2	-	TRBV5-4	TGTGCCAGCAGCTTGGCAGGGGAACGGGACACCTTC	CASSLAGERDTF
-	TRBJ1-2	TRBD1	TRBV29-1	TGCAGCGCCTTACAGGGGGTGGAGGATGGCTACACCTTC	CSALQGVEDGYTF
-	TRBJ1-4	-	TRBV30	TGTGCCTGGAGTTTCGGACAGAATGAAAAACTGTTTTTT	CAWSFGQNEKLFF
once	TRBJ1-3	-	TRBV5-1	TGCGCCAGCAGCTTGGCCACTACCGGAAACACCATATATTTT	CASSLATTGNTIYF
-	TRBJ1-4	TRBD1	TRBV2	TGTGCCAGCAAAGGGGGCCTGGGAGAAAAACTGTTTTTT	CASKGGLGEKLFF
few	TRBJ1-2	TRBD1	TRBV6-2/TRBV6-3	TGTGCCAGCAGTTATTGGTGGGGACAGGAGACCAACTATGGCTACACCTTC	CASSYWWGQETNYGYTF
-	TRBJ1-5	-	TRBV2	TGTGCCAGCAGTGCCATAGGTGGAGGGAATCAGCCCCAGCATTTT	CASSAIGGGNQPQHF
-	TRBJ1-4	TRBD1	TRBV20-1	TGCAGTGCTAGTAAGACAGGGAGTGAAAAACTGTTTTTT	CSASKTGSEKLFF
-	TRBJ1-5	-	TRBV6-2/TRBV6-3	TGTGCCAGCAGTTACGCTGGACTCAGGGGTCAGCCCCAGCATTTT	CASSYAGLRGQPQHF
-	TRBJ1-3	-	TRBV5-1	TGCGCCAGCAGCTTGGAGGGCAGCGGGCACACCATATATTTT	CASSLEGSGHTIYF
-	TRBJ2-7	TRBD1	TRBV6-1	TGTGCCAGCAGTGAACCTAGGGACAGGGGGCCGGGCTTGGAGCAGTACTTC	CASSEPRDRGPGLEQYF
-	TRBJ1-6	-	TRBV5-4	TGTGCCAGCAGCTTGCAGGGATCGATTAATTCACCCCTCCACTTT	CASSLQGSINSPLHF
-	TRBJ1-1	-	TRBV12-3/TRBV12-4	TGTGCCAGCAGCTCCAAACAGGGCACTGAAGCTTTCTTT	CASSSKQGTEAFF
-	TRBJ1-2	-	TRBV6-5	TGTGCCAGCAGCCTACCTGCGGATAACTATGGCTACACCTTC	CASSLPADNYGYTF
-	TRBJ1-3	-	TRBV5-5	TGTGCCAGCAGCCAAGCCGGGGTTGGAAACACCATATATTTT	CASSQAGVGNTIYF
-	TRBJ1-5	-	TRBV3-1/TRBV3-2	TGTGCCAGCAGCCAAGACAGACAAAATCAGCCCCAGCATTTT	CASSQDRQNQPQHF
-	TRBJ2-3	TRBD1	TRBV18	TGTGCCAGCTCGCGGGACAGGGGGTCGGCAGATACGCAGTATTTT	CASSRDRGSADTQYF
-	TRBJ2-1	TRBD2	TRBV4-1	TGCGCCAGCAGCCAGGCGATTAGCGGGCCCCCCTACAATGAGCAGTTCTTC	CASSQAISGPPYNEQFF
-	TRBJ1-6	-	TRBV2	TGTGCCAGCACCAAAGATCGGACAGTATTTGATAATTCACCCCTCCACTTT	CASTKDRTVFDNSPLHF
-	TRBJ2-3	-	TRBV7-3	TGTGCCAGCAGCTCGGGACTCTCCTTGGATGCAGATACGCAGTATTTT	CASSSGLSLDADTQYF
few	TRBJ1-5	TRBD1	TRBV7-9	TGTGCCAGCAGCTTTGGGGACAGTATGAATCAGCCCCAGCATTTT	CASSFGDSMNQPQHF